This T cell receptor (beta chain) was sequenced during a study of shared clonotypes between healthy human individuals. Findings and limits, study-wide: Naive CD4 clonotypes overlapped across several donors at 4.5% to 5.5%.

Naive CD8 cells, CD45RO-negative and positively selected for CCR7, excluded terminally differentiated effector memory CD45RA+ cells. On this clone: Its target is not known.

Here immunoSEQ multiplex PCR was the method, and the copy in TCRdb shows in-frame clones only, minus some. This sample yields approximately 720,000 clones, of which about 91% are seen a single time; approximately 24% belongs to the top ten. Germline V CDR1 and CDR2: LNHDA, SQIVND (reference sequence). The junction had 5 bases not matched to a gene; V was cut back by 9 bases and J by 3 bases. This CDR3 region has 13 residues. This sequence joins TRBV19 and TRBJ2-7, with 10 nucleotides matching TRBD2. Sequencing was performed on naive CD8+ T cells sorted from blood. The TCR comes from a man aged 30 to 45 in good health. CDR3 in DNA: TGTGCCAGCCGGACTAGCGGCGACTACGAGCAGTACTTC. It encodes CASRTSGDYEQYF. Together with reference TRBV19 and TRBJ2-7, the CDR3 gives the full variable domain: DGGITQSPKYLFRKEGQNVTLSCEQNLNHDAMYWYRQDPGQGLRLIYYSQIVNDFQKGDIAEGYSVSREKKESFPLTVTSAQKNPTAFYLCASRTSGDYEQYFGPGTRLTVT.